This TCR beta chain was captured in a study of identifying expanded T cells in peripheral blood. Healthy donors had no documented immune events, such as infections, while sampled. Clones were sequenced by immunoSEQ multiplex PCR, and TCRdb holds only the in-frame ones, with some missing. The sample has about 120,000 clones, 84% seen once. This CDR3 spans 15 amino acids. CDR1 is SNHLY, CDR2 FYNNEI, per germline. With 7 bases removed from V and 3 bases from J, the gap between germline ends came to 19 bases. Study results and caveats: Differentially abundant clones: about 1.3 between replicates, 16.4 at 2 to 3 weeks, 19 to 20 at four. Variance in clone template counts between approximately two-week samples significantly increased with total template count across all healthy donors.

Details on this clone: Its antigen is not known.

The sample taken for sequencing was blood. The clonotype originates from a person aged 18 to 75 in good health. The chain links TRBV2 to TRBJ2-7; possible D gene TRBD1, 5 bases. The CDR3 sequence: CASNEDRIGNYEQYF. CDR3 nucleotide sequence: TGTGCCAGCAACGAAGACAGAATTGGAAACTACGAGCAGTACTTC.